These 4 T cell receptor beta chains originate from one sample sequenced in a study of cytotoxic CD8 clonotypes in ibrutinib-treated CLL. Repertoires were generated with immunoSEQ multiplex PCR, while TCRdb's copy carries only in-frame clones and drops some. The data hold over 120,000 clones, with around 76% observed a single time. The source was PBMCs, collected after 24 months of ibrutinib treatment. Receptors originate from a human donor with chronic lymphocytic leukemia.

The CDR3 is CASSKEGLAEKFF. The DNA of the CDR3 is TGTGCCAGCAGCAAAGAAGGACTAGCGGAGAAGTTCTTC. The chain combines TRBV7-6 with TRBJ2-1; 10 bases are shared with TRBD2. The CDR3 extends over 13 amino acids. From germline, CDR1 is SGHVS and CDR2 FNYEAQ. Trimming cost V 5 bases and J 14 bases; bases outside gene matches: 9.

The chain recombines TRBV19 with TRBJ2-3; 7 positions match TRBD1. V lost 7 bases and J lost 3; bases outside the gene matches: 10. Germline values: CDR1 LNHDA, CDR2 SQIVND (reference sequence). The CDR3 totals 15 residues. CDR3 sequence: CASNTGEWDTDTQYF. CDR3 DNA sequence: TGTGCCAGTAACACAGGGGAATGGGATACAGATACGCAGTATTTT.

The chain carries TRBV5-1 and TRBJ1-2; no clear D gene. The V and J ends lost 0 bases and 0 bases respectively, with 12 bases between them. This CDR3 is 16 amino acids long. Germline CDR1 reads SGHRS; CDR2 reads YFSETQ. CDR3 amino acids: CASSLGAADPNYGYTF. The CDR3 DNA reads TGCGCCAGCAGCTTGGGGGCAGCCGACCCTAACTATGGCTACACCTTC.

This clone has more than one count but fewer than ten. The same CDR3 is also encoded by other DNA sequences in this sample. The V and J genes are TRBV18 and TRBJ1-1, with a tentative D call TRBD1 (5 bases). This CDR3 has 14 amino acids. Trimming removed 3 bases from V and 1 base from J, with 9 bases in between. Germline V gene sequence: CDR1 KGHSH, CDR2 LQKENI. CDR3 bases: TGTGCCAGCTCACCGTTGGGGGGGAACACTGAAGCTTTCTTT. Its protein product is CASSPLGGNTEAFF.